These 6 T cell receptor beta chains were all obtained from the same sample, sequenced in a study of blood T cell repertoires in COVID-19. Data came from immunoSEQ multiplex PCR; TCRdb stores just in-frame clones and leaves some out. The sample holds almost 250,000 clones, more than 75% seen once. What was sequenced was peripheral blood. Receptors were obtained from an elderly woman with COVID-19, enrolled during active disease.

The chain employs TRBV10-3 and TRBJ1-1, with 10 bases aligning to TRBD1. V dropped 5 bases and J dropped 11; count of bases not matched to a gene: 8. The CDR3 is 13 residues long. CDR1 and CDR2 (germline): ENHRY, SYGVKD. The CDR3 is CAISPGQGPRAFF. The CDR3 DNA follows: TGTGCCATCAGTCCGGGACAGGGGCCCCGGGCTTTCTTT.

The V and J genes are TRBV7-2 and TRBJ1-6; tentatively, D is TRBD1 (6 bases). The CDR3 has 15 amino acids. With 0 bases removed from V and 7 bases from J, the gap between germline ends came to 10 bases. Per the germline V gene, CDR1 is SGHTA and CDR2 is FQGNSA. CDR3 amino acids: CASSLAAGANSPLHF. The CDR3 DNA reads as TGTGCCAGCAGCTTAGCGGCAGGGGCCAATTCACCCCTCCACTTT.

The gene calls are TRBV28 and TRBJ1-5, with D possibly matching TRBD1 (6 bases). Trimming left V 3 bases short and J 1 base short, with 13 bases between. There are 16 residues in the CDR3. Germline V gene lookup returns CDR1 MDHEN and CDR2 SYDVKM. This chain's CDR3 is CASSFIGGGSNQPQHF. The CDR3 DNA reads TGTGCCAGCAGTTTTATAGGGGGGGGAAGCAATCAGCCCCAGCATTTT.

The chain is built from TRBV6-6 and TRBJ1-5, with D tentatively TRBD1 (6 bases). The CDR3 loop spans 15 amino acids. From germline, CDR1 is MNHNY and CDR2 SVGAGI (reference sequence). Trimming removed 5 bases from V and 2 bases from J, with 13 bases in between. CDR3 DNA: TGTGCCAGCAGTCTGGGGGCGAGTGGCAATCAGCCCCAGCATTTT. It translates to CASSLGASGNQPQHF.

CDR3 in amino acids: CASSPGRGSLLGTDTQYF. The CDR3 DNA is TGCGCCAGCAGCCCCGGGAGGGGCAGTTTATTAGGCACAGATACGCAGTATTTT. The chain combines TRBV5-1 with TRBJ2-3; 8 nucleotides line up with TRBD2. V lost 4 bases to trimming and J lost 1 base; unmatched junction nucleotides: 14. This CDR3 has 18 amino acids. The germline CDR1 and CDR2 sequences are SGHRS and YFSETQ.

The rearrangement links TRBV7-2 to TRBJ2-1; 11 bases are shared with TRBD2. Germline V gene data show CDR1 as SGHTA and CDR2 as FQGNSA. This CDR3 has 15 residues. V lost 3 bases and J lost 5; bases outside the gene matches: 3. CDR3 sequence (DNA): TGTGCCAGCAGCTTCCTAGCGGGGGGAAACAATGAGCAGTTCTTC. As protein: CASSFLAGGNNEQFF.